Shown below are 13 T cell receptor beta chains from a single sample sequenced in a study of beta chain features in type 1 diabetes. Study results and caveats: When Type 1 diabetes patients were examined, their TCRB CDR3s proved moderately but significantly shorter in all four CD4+ subsets.

Which antigens these TCRs recognize remains unknown. Expressed TCRB transcripts were sequenced, since all the RNA that had been isolated was reverse transcribed. Libraries were prepared by immunoSEQ multiplex PCR; TCRdb keeps only in-frame clonotypes and omits some of them. The repertoire holds about 150,000 clones, with roughly 8% as singletons. Input material: central memory CD4+ T cells from blood. These receptors all stem from a man between 18 and 35 years old with type 1 diabetes.

This clone has only a few counts. The chain's CDR3 is CASSLGRGDTQYF. In DNA, the CDR3 is TGTGCCAGCTCACTCGGGAGAGGAGATACGCAGTATTTT. The genes are TRBV18 and TRBJ2-3; the D gene is possibly TRBD2 (6 bases). The V gene's germline CDR1 is KGHSH and CDR2 LQKENI. This CDR3 contains 13 residues. With 4 bases removed from V and 5 bases from J, the gap between germline ends came to 10 bases.

V usage is TRBV5-6 and J usage is TRBJ1-1; D is ambiguous. The CDR3 covers 14 residues. The germline V gene encodes CDR1 SGHDT and CDR2 YYEEEE. Deletions cut 0 bases from V and 3 bases from J, with 9 bases between. CDR3 DNA: TGTGCCAGCAGCTTGGCGGGGAGTTACACTGAAGCTTTCTTT. Encoded protein: CASSLAGSYTEAFF.

The table lists this clone with many counts. Other DNA sequences from this sample encode an identical CDR3 as well. The rearrangement joins TRBV11-2 to TRBJ1-2; D perhaps matches TRBD1 (5 bases). The CDR3 covers 13 residues. Per germline, CDR1 SGHAT and CDR2 FQNNGV. Deletions cut 4 bases from V and 4 bases from J, with 10 bases between. CDR3 amino acids: CASSSGQFYGYTF. The CDR3 DNA reads as TGTGCCAGCAGCTCAGGACAATTCTATGGCTACACCTTC.

This clone was seen a few times. This chain links TRBV14 with TRBJ2-3; 7 bases map to TRBD2. V was clipped by 4 bases and J by 5 bases; unmatched bases: 3. CDR3 length equals 13 residues. Germline V gene data show CDR1 as SGHDN and CDR2 as FVKESK. The CDR3 region is CASSPSGGDTQYF. DNA of the CDR3: TGTGCCAGCAGCCCGTCGGGAGGAGATACGCAGTATTTT.

This clone was seen only a few times. This chain connects TRBV2 to TRBJ1-2; a weak D match, TRBD1 (6 bases). CDR3 size: 13 residues. The germline CDR1 and CDR2 sequences are SNHLY and FYNNEI. V was clipped by 5 bases and J by 4 bases, with 11 bases between them. CDR3 amino acids: CASSPQGAYGYTF. The DNA for the CDR3 is TGTGCCAGCAGTCCACAGGGCGCCTATGGCTACACCTTC. The whole variable domain, remainder taken from reference TRBV2 and TRBJ1-2, is EPEVTQTPSHQVTQMGQEVILRCVPISNHLYFYWYRQILGQKVEFLVSFYNNEISEKSEIFDDQFSVERPDGSNFTLKIRSTKLEDSAMYFCASSPQGAYGYTFGSGTRLTVV.

The rearrangement uses TRBV10-3 and TRBJ2-3; 7 bases are a match to TRBD1. Germline CDR1 ENHRY, CDR2 SYGVKD. The CDR3 has 14 amino acids. V trimming: 6 bases; J trimming: 4 bases; junction bases outside the gene matches: 7. This CDR3 reads CAIRPGTAADTQYF. The DNA of the CDR3 is TGTGCCATCAGGCCCGGGACAGCTGCAGATACGCAGTATTTT.

This clone was observed a handful of times. The gene calls are TRBV27 and TRBJ2-2, with D possibly being TRBD1 (6 bases). The V end lost 6 bases, the J end lost 0 bases, and 14 bases lay between the germline ends. The CDR3 consists of 16 residues. In germline, CDR1 is MNHEY, CDR2 SMNVEV (reference sequence). The CDR3 reads CASRRNRAANTGELFF. The CDR3 DNA reads as TGTGCCAGCAGGCGCAACAGGGCTGCGAACACCGGGGAGCTGTTTTTT.

To note about this clone: This specimen includes other DNA sequences encoding the same CDR3. The CDR3 reads CASSLGGSGNEQFF. The CDR3 DNA sequence: TGTGCCAGCAGCCTCGGGGGGTCGGGGAATGAGCAGTTCTTC. This chain links TRBV7-6 with TRBJ2-1, with TRBD2 matching 7 bases. CDR1 is SGHVS and CDR2 is FNYEAQ in the germline V gene. There are 14 residues in the CDR3. J was trimmed by 7 bases and V by 5 bases; bases with no gene match: 8.

The chain employs TRBV27 and TRBJ2-7, with 8 bases matching TRBD2. The CDR3 spans 15 residues. Germline CDR1 reads MNHEY; CDR2 reads SMNVEV (reference sequence). V dropped 1 base and J dropped 4; count of bases not matched to a gene: 6. CDR3 nucleotides: TGTGCCAGCAGTTTATTAGCGGGACTAGTTTACGAGCAGTACTTC. Translation: CASSLLAGLVYEQYF.

This clone has only a few counts. V and J are TRBV28 and TRBJ1-1, with a possible D match to TRBD1 (5 bases). The CDR3 totals 15 residues. Germline loops: CDR1 MDHEN, CDR2 SYDVKM. The V end was cut by 5 bases, the J end by 0 bases, with 13 bases between. The CDR3 protein is CASSAQGYMNTEAFF. CDR3 bases: TGTGCCAGCAGTGCGCAGGGCTACATGAACACTGAAGCTTTCTTT.

The gene calls are TRBV28 and TRBJ1-4, with TRBD1 identical over 7 bases. Germline assignment: CDR1 MDHEN and CDR2 SYDVKM. The junction had 1 base not matched to a gene; V was cut back by 2 bases and J by 4 bases. The CDR3 sequence is 14 residues long. The CDR3 DNA reads as TGTGCCAGCAGTTTACGACAGGGTAATGAAAAACTGTTTTTT. Residues: CASSLRQGNEKLFF.

The genes are TRBV10-3 and TRBJ1-2, with D possibly TRBD1 on 6 matching bases. Germline V CDR1 and CDR2: ENHRY, SYGVKD. V lost 6 bases to trimming and J lost 5 bases, with 10 bases between them. The CDR3 extends over 12 amino acids. CDR3 sequence: CAIRGTGYGYTF. Written as DNA, the CDR3 is TGTGCCATCAGAGGAACAGGGTATGGCTACACCTTC.

The V call is TRBV5-6, the J call TRBJ2-5; TRBD1 aligns across 11 bases. CDR3 length: 16 residues. CDR1 SGHDT and CDR2 YYEEEE come from the germline V gene. V shed 0 bases and J 8 bases; nucleotides not matched to a gene: 9. The CDR3: CASSLDGTGGVLTQYF. The CDR3 coding sequence is TGTGCCAGCAGCTTGGACGGGACAGGGGGGGTGTTAACCCAGTACTTC.